The rows below give T cell receptor beta chains drawn from one sample of a study of siplizumab effects on memory and regulatory T cells. Some clones are missing from TCRdb's copy, which holds only in-frame ones; the method was immunoSEQ multiplex PCR. The sample includes some 96,000 clones, around 93% of them seen just once. Sequencing was done on a sample of non-Treg CD4+ T cells sorted from blood. Receptors were obtained from a human donor in good health. Each CDR3 is given with its conserved first and last residue. D genes are given only for firm matches. Size is omitted from some rows. Given values are once, few, many or a class for expanded clones.

CDR3: CASSSRAGANVLTF
DNA: TGTGCCAGCAGCTCCAGGGCTGGGGCCAACGTCCTGACTTTC
J: TRBJ2-6
D: .
size: .
V: TRBV9

CDR3: CAWRETSDEQFF
DNA: TGTGCCTGGAGAGAAACTAGCGATGAGCAGTTCTTC
J: TRBJ2-1
D: TRBD2
size: .
V: TRBV30

CDR3: CASSPPSRVFQETQYF
DNA: TGTGCCAGCTCACCACCAAGTAGGGTCTTCCAAGAGACCCAGTACTTC
J: TRBJ2-5
D: .
size: .
V: TRBV18

CDR3: CASSLGGGGQGEQYF
DNA: TGTGCCAGCAGCTTGGGCGGGGGGGGCCAAGGCGAGCAGTACTTC
J: TRBJ2-7
D: TRBD2
size: once
V: TRBV11-2

CDR3: CASSPPSQEGWGYTF
DNA: TGTGCCAGCTCACCACCTTCACAGGAAGGTTGGGGCTACACCTTC
J: TRBJ1-2
D: .
size: .
V: TRBV18

CDR3: CASSQEIGYSNQPQHF
DNA: TGTGCCAGCAGCCAAGAGATAGGGTATAGCAATCAGCCCCAGCATTTT
J: TRBJ1-5
D: .
size: .
V: TRBV14

CDR3: CASSSTTGFETQYF
DNA: TGTGCCAGCAGCTCGACGACAGGGTTCGAGACCCAGTACTTC
J: TRBJ2-5
D: TRBD1
size: once
V: TRBV7-9

CDR3: CASSTRGTSAAYEQYF
DNA: TGCGCCAGCAGCACGCGAGGGACTAGCGCGGCCTACGAGCAGTACTTC
J: TRBJ2-7
D: TRBD2
size: .
V: TRBV5-1

CDR3: CASRHLLPGPGGETQYF
DNA: TGTGCCAGCAGACATCTCCTCCCGGGACCAGGTGGGGAGACCCAGTACTTC
J: TRBJ2-5
D: .
size: .
V: TRBV7-9

CDR3: CASSPVNEQFF
DNA: TGTGCCAGCAGCCCCGTCAATGAGCAGTTCTTC
J: TRBJ2-1
D: .
size: .
V: TRBV2

CDR3: CASSFLLTSGKGSTFF
DNA: TGTGCCAGCAGCTTTCTTTTGACTAGCGGAAAGGGAAGCACGTTCTTC
J: TRBJ2-1
D: TRBD2
size: .
V: TRBV5-4

CDR3: CASTLWGQGAMNTEAFF
DNA: TGTGCCAGTACGTTGTGGGGACAGGGGGCGATGAACACTGAAGCTTTCTTT
J: TRBJ1-1
D: TRBD1
size: .
V: TRBV19

CDR3: CASSPTSGRLNEQYF
DNA: TGCGCCAGCAGCCCGACTAGCGGGAGGTTAAACGAGCAGTACTTC
J: TRBJ2-7
D: TRBD2
size: .
V: TRBV5-1

CDR3: CASSVGVGAGRTGELFF
DNA: TGTGCCAGCAGCGTAGGAGTGGGAGCGGGACGGACCGGGGAGCTGTTTTTT
J: TRBJ2-2
D: TRBD2
size: .
V: TRBV9

CDR3: CASSSGQERRAFF
DNA: TGTGCCAGCAGCTCCGGACAGGAGAGGCGGGCTTTCTTT
J: TRBJ1-1
D: TRBD1
size: once
V: TRBV7-3

CDR3: CASSESRDRDPPQHF
DNA: TGCGCCAGCAGTGAGTCACGGGATCGGGACCCACCCCAGCATTTT
J: TRBJ1-5
D: .
size: .
V: TRBV10-2

CDR3: CSALDRREQYF
DNA: TGCAGTGCTCTGGACAGACGCGAGCAGTACTTC
J: TRBJ2-7
D: .
size: once
V: TRBV20-1

CDR3: CASGRGGNTIYF
DNA: TGTGCCAGCGGCCGCGGGGGAAACACCATATATTTT
J: TRBJ1-3
D: .
size: once
V: TRBV6-5

CDR3: CAISEYRENEQFF
DNA: TGTGCCATCAGTGAGTATAGGGAAAATGAGCAGTTCTTC
J: TRBJ2-1
D: .
size: once
V: TRBV10-3

CDR3: CAISSLGQGGTTEAFF
DNA: TGTGCCATCAGTTCTCTAGGACAGGGTGGGACCACTGAAGCTTTCTTT
J: TRBJ1-1
D: TRBD1
size: .
V: TRBV10-3